This T cell receptor beta chain was obtained from a study of cytomegalovirus exposure and HLA in healthy donors. Primers included in the PCR were 60 Vbeta and 13 Jbeta primers. The repertoire was sequenced with immunoSEQ multiplex PCR; TCRdb's copy has only in-frame clones and lacks some. Counted here are about 100,000 clones, over 60% occurring once; the ten biggest clones make up over 4%. This CDR3 has 15 amino acids. Looked up from germline, CDR1 is GTSNPN and CDR2 is SVGIG (reference sequence). V lost 1 base, J lost 1 base, and 6 bases stayed unmatched. The sequence derives from a female donor in good health and CMV-seropositive. The chain uses TRBV30 and TRBJ1-1, with TRBD1 matching 7 bases. The sample consisted of PBMCs. The CDR3 DNA follows: TGTGCCTGGAGTGCCTTGGGACAGCAGAACACTGAAGCTTTCTTT. Translation gives CAWSALGQQNTEAFF.